Sequencing of this TCR beta chain was carried out in a study of cytomegalovirus exposure and HLA in healthy donors. With respect to this clone: As yet, its antigen is unknown.

Those who donated were healthy bone marrow donors. The PCR was carried out with 60 Vbeta primers and 13 Jbeta primers. Only in-frame clones appear in the TCRdb table, and some are missing; sequencing was by immunoSEQ multiplex PCR. The data contain about 190,000 clones, around 83% of them singletons. Study-level points and caveats: It has been reported that TCR beta sequences accurately predicted the HLA-A and HLA-B alleles of most subjects. Among the CMV-associated chains, three were confirmed in vitro as specific for CMV antigens. The study designated fewer than 200 TCR beta chains cytomegalovirus-associated.

The sample comprised PBMCs. The sequence was collected from a woman aged 18-29 years in good health and CMV-seronegative.

The DNA of the CDR3 is TGTGCCAGCAGCTTAGGGAGTCGCGCTGAAGCTTTCTTT. This codes for CASSLGSRAEAFF. This sequence joins TRBV7-2 and TRBJ1-1; D gene ambiguous. The CDR3 runs 13 residues. V was shortened by 1 base and J by 6 bases, with 9 bases between the two germline ends. Germline V gene lookup returns CDR1 SGHTA and CDR2 FQGNSA.